In this sample, the clone carrying this T cell receptor (beta chain) turned up once. The CDR3 sequence is 13 residues long. Germline lookup yields CDR1 LGHNA and CDR2 YNFKEQ. Trimming left V 1 base short and J 9 bases short, with 10 bases between. The data derive from a study of control samples from healthy donors and cancer patients. Sequencing used immunoSEQ multiplex PCR; TCRdb keeps in-frame clones, though not all of them. This table has 150,000 to 200,000 clones, roughly 94% appearing once. The sequence came from a man in his fifties or sixties with colorectal cancer. The sequenced material came from PBMCs. This chain uses TRBV4-2 with TRBJ2-1, with a weak D call TRBD1 (6 bases). This CDR3 reads CASSQGGRGEQFF. CDR3 DNA: TGTGCCAGCAGCCAAGGGGGCAGGGGTGAGCAGTTCTTC.